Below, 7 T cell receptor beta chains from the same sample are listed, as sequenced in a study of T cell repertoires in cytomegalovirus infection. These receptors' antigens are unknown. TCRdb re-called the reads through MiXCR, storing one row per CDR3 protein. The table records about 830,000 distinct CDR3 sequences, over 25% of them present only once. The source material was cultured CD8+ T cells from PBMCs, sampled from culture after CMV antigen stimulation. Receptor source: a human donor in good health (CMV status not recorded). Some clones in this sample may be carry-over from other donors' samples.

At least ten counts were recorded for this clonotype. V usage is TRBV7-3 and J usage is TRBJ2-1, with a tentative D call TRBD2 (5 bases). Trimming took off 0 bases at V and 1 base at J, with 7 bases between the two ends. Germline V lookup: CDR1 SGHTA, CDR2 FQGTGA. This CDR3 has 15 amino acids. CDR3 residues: CASSLTSASYNEQFF. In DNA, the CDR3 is TGTGCCAGCAGCTTAACTAGCGCGTCCTACAATGAGCAGTTCTTC. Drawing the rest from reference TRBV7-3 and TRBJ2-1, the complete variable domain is GAGVSQTPSNKVTEKGKYVELRCDPISGHTALYWYRQSLGQGPEFLIYFQGTGAADDSGLPNDRFFAVRPEGSVSTLKIQRTERGDSAVYLCASSLTSASYNEQFFGPGTRLTVL.

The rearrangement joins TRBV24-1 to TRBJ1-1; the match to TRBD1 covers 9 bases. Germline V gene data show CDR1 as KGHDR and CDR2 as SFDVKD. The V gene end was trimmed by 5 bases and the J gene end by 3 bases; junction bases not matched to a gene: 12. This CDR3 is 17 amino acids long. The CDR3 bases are TGTGCCACCAGTGGCCCGGGACAGGGAAGGGTTGACACTGAAGCTTTCTTT. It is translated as CATSGPGQGRVDTEAFF.

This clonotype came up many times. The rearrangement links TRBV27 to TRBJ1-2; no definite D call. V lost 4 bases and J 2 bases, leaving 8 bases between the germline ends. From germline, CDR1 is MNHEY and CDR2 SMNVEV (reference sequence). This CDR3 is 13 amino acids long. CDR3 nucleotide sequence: TGTGCCAGCAGTTACGGCCCAAACTATGGCTACACCTTC. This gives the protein CASSYGPNYGYTF.

The CDR3 here is CASSVVDFGDTQYF. In nucleotides, the CDR3 is TGTGCCAGCAGCGTAGTGGACTTCGGGGATACGCAGTATTTT. V usage is TRBV9 and J usage is TRBJ2-3, with a tentative D call TRBD2 (5 bases). Germline V gene lookup returns CDR1 SGDLS and CDR2 YYNGEE. This CDR3 comprises 14 residues. Trimming shortened V by 0 bases and J by 6 bases, and 11 bases separated the two germline ends.

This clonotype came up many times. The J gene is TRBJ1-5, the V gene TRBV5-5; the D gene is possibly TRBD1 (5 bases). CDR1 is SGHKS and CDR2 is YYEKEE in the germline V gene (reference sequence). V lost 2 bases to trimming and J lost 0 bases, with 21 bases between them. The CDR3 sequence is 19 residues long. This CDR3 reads CASSFFSQGRPVSNQPQHF. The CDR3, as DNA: TGTGCCAGCAGCTTTTTTTCCCAGGGCCGACCTGTTAGCAATCAGCCCCAGCATTTT.

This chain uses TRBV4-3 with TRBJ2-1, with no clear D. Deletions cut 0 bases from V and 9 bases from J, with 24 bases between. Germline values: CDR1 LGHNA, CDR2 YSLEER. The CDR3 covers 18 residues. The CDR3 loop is CASSQDSLRLTPLGEQFF. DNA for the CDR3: TGCGCCAGCAGCCAAGATAGTCTCCGCTTAACCCCGCTAGGTGAGCAGTTCTTC.

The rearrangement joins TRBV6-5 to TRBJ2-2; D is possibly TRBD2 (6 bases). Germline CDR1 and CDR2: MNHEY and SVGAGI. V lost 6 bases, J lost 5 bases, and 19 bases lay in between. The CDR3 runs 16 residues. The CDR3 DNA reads TGTGCCAGCAGACCCGAGGCGGGGTTCGTAACCGGGGAGCTGTTTTTT. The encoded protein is CASRPEAGFVTGELFF.